This TCR beta chain was recorded in a study of blood T cells in healthy people across ages. A second PCR of about 6 to 11 cycles used a sample-barcoded 5' primer and a J-beta primer mix. Each TCR beta cDNA got a 12-nucleotide random molecular identifier. Each CDR3 protein gets one entry after TCRdb re-called the 5' RACE reads with MiXCR. The top ten clones hold about 20% of a sample with approximately 800,000 distinct CDR3 sequences, 55% to 70% of them seen once. On this clonotype: The antigen is not known.

General study findings and limits: PBMCs left unsorted prevented a conclusive naive versus antigen-experienced comparison.

Donors were systemically healthy Caucasian individuals from Russia aged about 6 to 100 years. Per-sample PBMC isolation yielded at least 6 million cells. Germline V gene lookup returns CDR1 MNHEY and CDR2 SVGAGI. This CDR3 region has 15 residues. Between the trimmed V and J ends, which lost 10 bases and 8 bases, there was a span of 24 bases. Material: blood. The gene calls are TRBV6-5 and TRBJ2-1, with a weak D call TRBD2 (6 bases). This TCR derives from a young man in good health. CDR3 region: CANRIPSVPGDEQFF. The DNA of the CDR3 is TGTGCCAACAGGATCCCTAGCGTCCCTGGTGATGAGCAGTTCTTC.